Listed below are T cell receptor beta chains from one sample, sequenced in a study of cytomegalovirus exposure and HLA in healthy donors. Profiling relied on immunoSEQ multiplex PCR, and the TCRdb table lists in-frame clones only, not all of them. The data hold about 80,000 clones, with 67% observed a single time. Sequencing used PBMCs. The receptors come from a woman in her 50s in good health and CMV-seropositive. CDR3s include the opening cysteine and the closing phenylalanine or tryptophan. Fields, in order: J gene, V gene, D gene, CDR3 DNA, CDR3 protein. The D gene is left open where the match is weak.

>TRBJ1-5|TRBV29-1|TRBD1
TGCAGCGTTGGACAGGGGGATAGCAATCAGCCCCAGCATTTT
CSVGQGDSNQPQHF
>TRBJ1-1|TRBV14|.
TGTGCCAGCAGCACATCCAGGGTTTTTACAAACACTGAAGCTTTCTTT
CASSTSRVFTNTEAFF
>TRBJ1-2|TRBV28|TRBD1
TGTGCCAGCAGGAACGGGACAGCTAACTATGGCTACACCTTC
CASRNGTANYGYTF
>TRBJ2-3|TRBV5-4|TRBD2
TGTGCCAGCAGCTTGAGCGGGGGGGCCGGAGATACGCAGTATTTT
CASSLSGGAGDTQYF
>TRBJ2-3|TRBV28|.
TGTGCCAGCAGTCTACTATCGCGGACAGATACGCAGTATTTT
CASSLLSRTDTQYF
>TRBJ2-5|TRBV4-1|TRBD1
TGCGCCAGCAGCCAGTCGACAGGGTCTCAAGAGACCCAGTACTTC
CASSQSTGSQETQYF
>TRBJ1-3|TRBV7-9|.
TGTGCCAGCGAGCCGAGGGTATCTGGAAACACCATATATTTT
CASEPRVSGNTIYF
>TRBJ1-1|TRBV7-9|.
TGTGCCAGCAGCAACAAGACAGGTATGAACACTGAAGCTTTCTTT
CASSNKTGMNTEAFF
>TRBJ1-2|TRBV6-5|.
TGTGCCAGCAGTTACGGGTGGCGGAATTATGGCTACACCTTC
CASSYGWRNYGYTF
>TRBJ2-5|TRBV4-1|TRBD2
TGCGCCAGCAGCCAAGAAATTAGCGGGGGAGAGACCCAGTACTTC
CASSQEISGGETQYF
>TRBJ1-1|TRBV19|.
TGTGCCAGCAACCCCACCAGGGTTACTGAAGCTTTCTTT
CASNPTRVTEAFF
>TRBJ1-1|TRBV5-1|.
TGCGCCAGCAGCTTGATACGGAACGGGGCTGAAGCTTTCTTT
CASSLIRNGAEAFF
>TRBJ2-5|TRBV27|.
TGTGCCAGCAGTTTGGGACTGCAAGAGACCCAGTACTTC
CASSLGLQETQYF
>TRBJ2-7|TRBV7-3|.
TGTGCCAGCAGCTCCAGGACGGGAAGCGAGCAGTACTTC
CASSSRTGSEQYF
>TRBJ1-1|TRBV12-2|.
TGTGCAAGTCGCTTAGGACAGGGAACTGAAGCTTTCTTT
CASRLGQGTEAFF
>TRBJ1-1|TRBV5-6|TRBD1
TGTGCCAGCAGGCCTAAAAGCAGGGGGCGGATTGAAGCTTTCTTT
CASRPKSRGRIEAFF
>TRBJ1-2|TRBV5-1|.
TGCGCCAGCAGCGCAACGGGAACGAACTATGGCTACACCTTC
CASSATGTNYGYTF